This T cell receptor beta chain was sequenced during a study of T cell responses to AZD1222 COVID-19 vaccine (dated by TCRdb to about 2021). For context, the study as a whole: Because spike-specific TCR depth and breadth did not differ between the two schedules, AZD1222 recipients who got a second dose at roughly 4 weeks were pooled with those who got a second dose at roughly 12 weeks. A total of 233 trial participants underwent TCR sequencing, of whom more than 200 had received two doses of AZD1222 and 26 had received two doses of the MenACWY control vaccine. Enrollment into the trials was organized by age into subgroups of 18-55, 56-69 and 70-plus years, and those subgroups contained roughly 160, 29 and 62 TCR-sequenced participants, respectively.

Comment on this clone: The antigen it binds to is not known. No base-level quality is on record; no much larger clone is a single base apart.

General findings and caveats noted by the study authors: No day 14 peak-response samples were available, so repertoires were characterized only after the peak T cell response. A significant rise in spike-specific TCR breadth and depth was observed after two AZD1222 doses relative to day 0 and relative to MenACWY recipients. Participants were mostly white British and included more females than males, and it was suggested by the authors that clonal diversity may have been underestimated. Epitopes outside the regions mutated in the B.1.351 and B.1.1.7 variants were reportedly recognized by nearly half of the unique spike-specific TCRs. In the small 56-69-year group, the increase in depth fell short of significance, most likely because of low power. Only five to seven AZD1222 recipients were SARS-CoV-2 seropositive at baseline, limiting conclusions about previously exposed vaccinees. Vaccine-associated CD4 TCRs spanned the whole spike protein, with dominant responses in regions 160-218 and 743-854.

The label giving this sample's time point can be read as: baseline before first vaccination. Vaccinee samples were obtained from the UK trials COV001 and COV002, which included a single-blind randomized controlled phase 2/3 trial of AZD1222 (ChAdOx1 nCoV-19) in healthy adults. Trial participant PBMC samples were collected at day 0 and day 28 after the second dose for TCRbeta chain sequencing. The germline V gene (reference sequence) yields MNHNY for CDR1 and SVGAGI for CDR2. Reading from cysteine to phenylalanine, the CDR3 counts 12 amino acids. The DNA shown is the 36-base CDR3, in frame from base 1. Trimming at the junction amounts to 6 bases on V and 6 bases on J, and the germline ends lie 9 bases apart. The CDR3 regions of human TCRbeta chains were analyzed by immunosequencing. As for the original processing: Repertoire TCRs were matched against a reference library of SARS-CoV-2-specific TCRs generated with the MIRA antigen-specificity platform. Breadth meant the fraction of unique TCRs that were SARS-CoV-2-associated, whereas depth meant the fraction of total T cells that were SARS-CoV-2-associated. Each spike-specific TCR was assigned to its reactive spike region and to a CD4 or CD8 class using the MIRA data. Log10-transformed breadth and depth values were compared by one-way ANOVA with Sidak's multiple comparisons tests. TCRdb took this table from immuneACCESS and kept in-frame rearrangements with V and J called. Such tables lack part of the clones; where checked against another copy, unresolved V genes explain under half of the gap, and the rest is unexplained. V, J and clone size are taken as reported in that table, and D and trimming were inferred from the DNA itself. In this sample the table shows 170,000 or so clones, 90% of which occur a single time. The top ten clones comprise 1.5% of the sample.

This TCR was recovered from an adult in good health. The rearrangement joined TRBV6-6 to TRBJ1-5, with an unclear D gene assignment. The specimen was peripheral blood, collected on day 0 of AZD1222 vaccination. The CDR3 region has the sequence CASSPVGQPQHF. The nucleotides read TGTGCCAGCAGCCCCGTGGGTCAGCCCCAGCATTTT.